This record concerns one T cell receptor beta chain sequence. Its antigen remains unidentified. This entry is derived from a study of CD4 T cells in relation to SARS-CoV-2 and coronaviruses. Study information: The HLA restriction of the shared crossreactive spike epitopes was mapped.

CDR3 size: 17 residues. Trimming removed 6 bases at V and 0 bases at J, with 20 bases between. The germline CDR1 and CDR2 sequences are MNHEY and SMNVEV (reference sequence). The unexposed donors gave CD4+ T cells in 2011-2018, prior to COVID-19. Isolation of CD4+ T cells took place after around 11 days in culture. Testing used SARS-CoV-2 S/N and four cold-coronavirus spikes on unexposed-donor CD4+ T cells, cells permitting. The table came from immunoSEQ multiplex PCR; TCRdb's copy has only in-frame clones and leaves some out. Here the sample spans around 16,000 clones, around four fifths being singletons.

The receptor was derived from a human donor in good health. This sequence joins TRBV27 and TRBJ1-2, with D unresolved. The sample was CD4+ T cells from PBMCs, cultured in vitro. The CDR3 region is CASSRKTTAITNYGYTF. CDR3 coding DNA: TGTGCCAGCAGCCGAAAGACAACTGCCATCACTAACTATGGCTACACCTTC.